Listed here are 18 T cell receptor beta chains from one sample, sequenced in a study of CD8 T cells in Susac syndrome. The authors reverse transcribed roughly 0.5 to 1 ug RNA with random hexamers. Each CDR3 protein gets one entry after TCRdb re-called the immunoSEQ multiplex PCR reads with MiXCR. The data contain some 200,000 distinct CDR3 sequences, 75% to 95% of them singletons. Sequenced: CD4+ T cells from PBMCs. All receptors derive from a human donor with Susac syndrome.

This CDR3 reads CASSQDKAGLQGNQPQHF. CDR3 coding DNA: TGCGCCAGCAGCCAAGACAAGGCAGGACTTCAGGGCAATCAGCCCCAGCATTTT. This chain connects TRBV4-1 to TRBJ1-5; D unclear. From germline, CDR1 is MGHRA and CDR2 YSYEKL. Trimming removed 0 bases at V and 2 bases at J, with 17 bases between. CDR3 length: 18 amino acids.

V is TRBV25-1 and J is TRBJ2-5; 13 bases are shared with TRBD2. The junction had 14 bases not matched to a gene; V was cut back by 3 bases and J by 4 bases. Germline assignment: CDR1 MGHDK and CDR2 SYGVNS. CDR3 length: 19 residues. The CDR3 protein is CASSDLPTSGGASRETQYF. Here the CDR3 DNA reads TGTGCCAGCAGTGATCTACCCACTAGCGGGGGGGCCAGCCGAGAGACCCAGTACTTC.

The chain uses TRBV7-9 and TRBJ2-2, with D tentatively TRBD1 or TRBD2 (5 bases each). Between the trimmed V and J ends, which lost 8 bases and 3 bases, there was a span of 16 bases. Germline V gene data show CDR1 as SEHNR and CDR2 as FQNEAQ (reference sequence). This CDR3 has 15 residues. CDR3 in DNA: TGTGCCAGCCGCCCAGGGAGTGTCTACACCGGGGAGCTGTTTTTT. This gives the protein CASRPGSVYTGELFF.

V is TRBV5-1 and J is TRBJ1-3; no clear D. This CDR3 is built from 15 residues. Germline-derived CDR1 and CDR2 are SGHRS and YFSETQ. V was shortened by 0 bases and J by 0 bases, with 7 bases between the two germline ends. The CDR3 sequence is CASSLAASSGNTIYF. The CDR3 DNA follows: TGCGCCAGCAGCTTGGCAGCCAGCTCTGGAAACACCATATATTTT.

This chain joins TRBV5-1 and TRBJ1-4; D is perhaps TRBD1 (5 bases). Germline V gene data show CDR1 as SGHRS and CDR2 as YFSETQ. The CDR3 loop spans 15 amino acids. The ends were cut back, 6 bases at V and 8 bases at J, with 20 bases in the middle. The DNA for the CDR3 is TGCGCCAGCACCCAGACGGGGGAAGTGGGGGAAAAACTGTTTTTT. It codes for CASTQTGEVGEKLFF.

This clonotype was seen only a few times. The chain recombines TRBV29-1 with TRBJ1-1, with unresolved D. CDR3 length: 13 amino acids. Trimming cost V 4 bases and J 5 bases, with 14 bases left between them. Germline values: CDR1 SQVTM, CDR2 ANQGSEA. The CDR3: CSVGHLTGTEAFF. The CDR3 nucleotides read TGCAGCGTTGGCCATTTAACTGGAACTGAAGCTTTCTTT.

This clonotype appeared once. This chain links TRBV9 with TRBJ2-7, with D perhaps TRBD1 (6 bases). The CDR3 runs to 14 residues. Per germline, CDR1 SGDLS and CDR2 YYNGEE. Between the trimmed V and J ends, which lost 3 bases and 2 bases, there was a span of 12 bases. CDR3 protein: CASSGGDKAYEQYF. The CDR3 region has the DNA TGTGCCAGCAGCGGTGGGGACAAGGCCTACGAGCAGTACTTC.

The V and J genes are TRBV14 and TRBJ2-7; D is unresolved. Between the trimmed V and J ends, which lost 1 base and 3 bases, there was a span of 4 bases. Germline V gene data show CDR1 as SGHDN and CDR2 as FVKESK. CDR3 length equals 12 residues. CDR3 DNA sequence: TGTGCCAGCAGCCAAGCCTACTACGAGCAGTACTTC. Its translation is CASSQAYYEQYF.

The count of this clonotype is one. The V and J genes are TRBV2 and TRBJ1-2, with TRBD1 identical over 8 bases. Germline values: CDR1 SNHLY, CDR2 FYNNEI. Trimming removed 7 bases from V and 6 bases from J; junction bases left unmatched: 10. The CDR3 is made up of 14 amino acids. CDR3: CASINNGQGNGYTF. CDR3 bases: TGTGCCAGCATCAATAACGGACAGGGAAATGGCTACACCTTC.

The rearrangement joins TRBV12-3 or TRBV12-4 to TRBJ1-5; possible D gene TRBD1, 5 bases. The CDR3 consists of 15 residues. Between the trimmed V and J ends, which lost 3 bases and 1 base, there was a span of 10 bases. The CDR3 region has the DNA TGTGCCAGCAGTTTTAGCCGGGACAGCAATCAGCCCCAGCATTTT. The encoded protein is CASSFSRDSNQPQHF.

This chain connects TRBV6-1 to TRBJ1-1, with D unresolved. V was cut by 8 bases and J by 11 bases, with 12 bases left in between. CDR3 length: 10 residues. Germline V gene data show CDR1 as MNHNS and CDR2 as SASEGT. As DNA, the CDR3 is TGTGCCAGCTTGCACGAGCGGGCTTTCTTT. As protein: CASLHERAFF.

This clonotype was recorded once. The V gene is TRBV5-1, the J gene TRBJ1-4; D unclear. This CDR3 contains 15 residues. Germline V lookup: CDR1 SGHRS, CDR2 YFSETQ. The germline V and J ends were trimmed by 0 bases and 0 bases, with 6 bases remaining between them. The CDR3 protein is CASSLGRATNEKLFF. CDR3 DNA: TGCGCCAGCAGCTTGGGCCGAGCAACTAATGAAAAACTGTTTTTT.

The chain links TRBV9 to TRBJ1-2, with TRBD1 identical over 10 bases. Germline CDR1 is SGDLS and CDR2 is YYNGEE. The CDR3 loop spans 15 amino acids. V lost 0 bases and J lost 4; bases outside the gene matches: 3. The CDR3 reads CASSVEGTGAYGYTF. The CDR3 nucleotides read TGTGCCAGCAGCGTAGAGGGGACAGGGGCCTATGGCTACACCTTC.

The rearrangement uses TRBV3-1 and TRBJ2-5, with D possibly TRBD1 on 7 matching bases. CDR3 size: 15 residues. Trimming pared 4 bases from V and 5 bases from J, leaving 17 bases between. Germline V gene sequence: CDR1 LGHDT, CDR2 YNNKEL (reference sequence). The CDR3 DNA reads TGTGCCAGCAGCCTATCAGGGGGGAGAAGGGAGACCCAGTACTTC. This gives the protein CASSLSGGRRETQYF.

This clonotype was seen just once. The chain has TRBV3-1 and TRBJ2-5; 8 bases are a match to TRBD2. Germline loops: CDR1 LGHDT, CDR2 YNNKEL (reference sequence). V was pared by 3 bases and J by 3 bases, with 6 bases of the junction left unmatched. This CDR3 region has 15 residues. Here the CDR3 DNA reads TGTGCCAGCAGCCAGGGGACTAGGATAGAAGAGACCCAGTACTTC. Translating gives CASSQGTRIEETQYF.

Only a few counts were recorded for this clonotype. This sequence joins TRBV30 and TRBJ1-5, with TRBD1 as a possible D gene (6 bases). The V gene lost 3 bases and the J gene lost 0 bases, with 12 bases spanning the gap. Per the germline V gene, CDR1 is GTSNPN and CDR2 is SVGIG (reference sequence). This CDR3 has 15 amino acids. CDR3 bases: TGTGCCTGGAGCTACAGGGCCCCTAGCAATCAGCCCCAGCATTTT. It translates to CAWSYRAPSNQPQHF.

This chain's CDR3 is CSLIGLAGGRVYNEQFF. The DNA of the CDR3 is TGCAGCCTAATTGGACTAGCGGGGGGGAGGGTCTACAATGAGCAGTTCTTC. The chain recombines TRBV29-1 with TRBJ2-1; 15 nucleotides match TRBD2. Per germline, CDR1 SQVTM and CDR2 ANQGSEA. The CDR3 is made up of 17 amino acids. Trimming took 8 bases from V and 3 from J; bases not matched to a gene: 11.

The gene calls are TRBV5-8 and TRBJ1-5; TRBD1 matches 7 bases. Germline CDR1 and CDR2: SGHTS and YDEGEE. The junction had 6 bases not matched to a gene; V was cut back by 9 bases and J by 3 bases. The CDR3 sequence is 13 residues long. CDR3 in amino acids: CAIPQGNNQPQHF. The CDR3 region has the DNA TGTGCCATCCCACAGGGGAACAATCAGCCCCAGCATTTT.